The entry that follows covers one T cell receptor (beta chain) sequence. This entry is derived from a study of CD8 T cells in ankylosing spondylitis. Per germline, CDR1 SEHNR and CDR2 FQNEAQ (reference sequence). This CDR3 region has 15 residues. V shed 5 bases, J shed 8 bases, and the junction held 7 bases outside the gene matches. In TCRdb, the 5' RACE reads were re-called with MiXCR into one record per CDR3 protein. Of about 400,000 distinct CDR3 sequences listed, approximately 20% were seen once; the top ten hold approximately 14%. The sequence derives from a male donor with ankylosing spondylitis or in good health (not recorded which). The source material was blood, either unsorted or a sorted T cell fraction (not recorded which). J is TRBJ2-1 and V is TRBV7-9; 12 bases map to TRBD2. The CDR3 sequence is CASSRPSGGADEQFF. For the CDR3, the DNA is TGTGCCAGCAGCCGGCCTAGCGGGGGGGCCGATGAGCAGTTCTTC.